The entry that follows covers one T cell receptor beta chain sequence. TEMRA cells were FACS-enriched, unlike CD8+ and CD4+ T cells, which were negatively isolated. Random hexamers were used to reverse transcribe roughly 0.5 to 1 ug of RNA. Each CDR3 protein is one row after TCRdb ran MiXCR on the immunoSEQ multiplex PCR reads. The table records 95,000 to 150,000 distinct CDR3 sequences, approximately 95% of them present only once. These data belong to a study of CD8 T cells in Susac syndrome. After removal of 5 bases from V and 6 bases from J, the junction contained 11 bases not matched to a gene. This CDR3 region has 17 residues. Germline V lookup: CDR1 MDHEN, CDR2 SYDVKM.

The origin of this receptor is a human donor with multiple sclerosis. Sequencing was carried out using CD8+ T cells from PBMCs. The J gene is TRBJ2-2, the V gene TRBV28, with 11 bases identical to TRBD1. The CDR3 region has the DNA TGTGCCAGCAGTCCGAGAAGGACAGGGGGCGTCGCCGGGGAGCTGTTTTTT. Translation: CASSPRRTGGVAGELFF.